These T cell receptor beta chains were read from a single sample in a study of T cells after posttransplantation cyclophosphamide. The repertoire was sequenced with immunoSEQ multiplex PCR; TCRdb's copy has only in-frame clones and lacks some. This sample has 51,000 or so clones, with approximately 94% found just once. The specimen sequenced was PBMCs. These receptors originate from a woman under 40 in good health and a related stem cell transplant donor. Each CDR3 is given with its conserved first and last residue. A D gene is named only where the DNA matches it firmly. Clone size is not always given. Where it is, it says once, few, many or a class for expanded clones.

J gene | V gene | clone size | D gene | CDR3 DNA | CDR3 protein
TRBJ2-7 | TRBV18 | NA | NA | TGTGCCAGCTCACCTCCGGGATGGCCCTACGAGCAGTACTTC | CASSPPGWPYEQYF
TRBJ1-2 | TRBV5-5 | many | TRBD1 | TGTGCCAGCAGCCTAGCACCGACAGGGGGTTATGGCTACACCTTC | CASSLAPTGGYGYTF
TRBJ2-3 | TRBV10-1 | NA | TRBD2 | TGCGCCAGCAGTGAAGCTAGCGGGGGCTGGGATACGCAGTATTTT | CASSEASGGWDTQYF
TRBJ2-6 | TRBV19 | NA | TRBD1 | TGTGCCAGTAGCAGACAGGGGGACCACTCTGGGGCCAACGTCCTGACTTTC | CASSRQGDHSGANVLTF
TRBJ2-5 | TRBV6-6 | NA | TRBD2 | TGTGCCAGCATTCCTAGCGGGGCCGACCAAGAGACCCAGTACTTC | CASIPSGADQETQYF
TRBJ2-7 | TRBV7-3 | NA | NA | TGTGCCAGCAGCTTAAATGGGGGCGCGGGCGAGCAGTACTTC | CASSLNGGAGEQYF
TRBJ1-1 | TRBV7-6 | NA | TRBD1 | TGTGCCAGCAGGGACAGGGGGACAGCTTTCTTT | CASRDRGTAFF
TRBJ1-6 | TRBV7-9 | NA | NA | TGTGCCAGCAGCTTAGCTGGACGGGCCACGGGGGCACCCCTCCACTTT | CASSLAGRATGAPLHF
TRBJ2-2 | TRBV7-2 | NA | TRBD2 | TGTGCCAGCAGCCATATCCGACTAGCGGGGGGGCCTTCCACCGGGGAGCTGTTTTTT | CASSHIRLAGGPSTGELFF
TRBJ1-4 | TRBV6-1 | NA | TRBD1 | TGTGCCAGCAGGACAGGGGCAACTAATGAAAAACTGTTTTTT | CASRTGATNEKLFF
TRBJ2-7 | TRBV4-3 | NA | TRBD2 | TGCGCCAGCAGCCAACTCGGGACTAGGGACGAGCAGTACTTC | CASSQLGTRDEQYF
TRBJ1-1 | TRBV6-5 | NA | NA | TGTGCCAGCACCAGAGGGGGGGGGAGTTCTGAAGCTTTCTTT | CASTRGGGSSEAFF
TRBJ1-2 | TRBV20-1 | NA | NA | TGCAGTGCTGATAGGGGAGGTGGCTACACCTTC | CSADRGGGYTF
TRBJ2-1 | TRBV4-3 | NA | NA | TGCGCCAGCAGCCAAAAGCCCGAGGCAGATGAGCAGTTCTTC | CASSQKPEADEQFF
TRBJ2-3 | TRBV6-1 | NA | TRBD2 | TGTGCCAGCAGTGAAGGACTAGCGGGGACATACCGCACAGATACGCAGTATTTT | CASSEGLAGTYRTDTQYF
TRBJ2-2 | TRBV6-5 | NA | NA | TGTGCCAGCAGTTACTTGGGGCAGGACAACACCGGGGAGCTGTTTTTT | CASSYLGQDNTGELFF
TRBJ2-1 | TRBV7-9 | NA | TRBD1 | TGTGCCAGCATCATAAAACGGACAGGGGGCCGGAATGAGCAGTTCTTC | CASIIKRTGGRNEQFF
TRBJ2-7 | TRBV4-2 | NA | TRBD2 | TGTGCCAGCAGCCAAGAAGGAGTTAGCGGGGGGGCCTACGAGCAGTACTTC | CASSQEGVSGGAYEQYF
TRBJ1-5 | TRBV5-5 | once | NA | TGTGCCAGCAGCTTGGAGGGAAGGGGGAATCAGCCCCAGCATTTT | CASSLEGRGNQPQHF
TRBJ2-3 | TRBV7-9 | once | TRBD2 | TGTGCCAGTAGCCTAGCGGGGGCCAACACGGATACGCAGTATTTT | CASSLAGANTDTQYF
TRBJ1-6 | TRBV10-3 | NA | NA | TGTGCCATCAGTGAGACTGGGGGACAAAGCTCCTATAATTCACCCCTCCACTTT | CAISETGGQSSYNSPLHF
TRBJ1-6 | TRBV7-6 | NA | TRBD1 | TGTGCCAGCAGCTCAAGGACAGGGACCTCCTATAATTCACCCCTCCACTTT | CASSSRTGTSYNSPLHF
TRBJ2-5 | TRBV11-1 | NA | NA | TGTGCCAGCAGCCCTTTAGGGAGGTCGGAGACCCAGTACTTC | CASSPLGRSETQYF
TRBJ1-2 | TRBV6-5 | NA | NA | TGTGCCACCTCCCAAGAGGTCACCGGGGATGGCTACACCTTC | CATSQEVTGDGYTF
TRBJ2-7 | TRBV2 | NA | TRBD2 | TGTGCCAGCAGACTAGCGGGGGCCTACGAGCAGTACTTC | CASRLAGAYEQYF
TRBJ1-2 | TRBV28 | NA | NA | TGTGCCAGCAGTTTATGGGCAGGGGATCTGATCTATGGCTACACCTTC | CASSLWAGDLIYGYTF